This T cell receptor beta chain was found in a study of beta chain features in type 1 diabetes. In this sample, this clone turned up many times. The authors reverse transcribed all of the isolated RNA, so sequencing captured expressed TCRB transcripts. Assay: immunoSEQ multiplex PCR; the TCRdb copy retains only in-frame clones and omits some. The repertoire holds approximately 170,000 clones, just over 9% seen once, with 2% to 2.5% in the top ten. The CDR3 spans 15 residues. With 1 base removed from V and 3 bases from J, the gap between germline ends came to 12 bases. CDR1 SEHNR and CDR2 FQNEAQ come from the germline V gene (reference sequence).

The sequencing sample was made of central memory CD4+ T cells from blood. This sequence was found in a woman aged 18-29 years in good health. The genes are TRBV7-9 and TRBJ1-2; weak D call: TRBD1 (6 bases). Here the CDR3 DNA reads TGTGCCAGCAGCTTAGGAGGGGGGGGCGACTATGGCTACACCTTC. This sequence encodes CASSLGGGGDYGYTF.